This T cell receptor (beta chain) is from a study of T cell changes during pregnancy in multiple sclerosis. Produced via immunoSEQ multiplex PCR; TCRdb's table is partial and in-frame only. The sample consists of tens of thousands of clones, 90% to 95% of them appearing once. The sequences come from CD8+ T cells from peripheral blood mononuclear cells, collected in the third trimester of pregnancy. The receptor comes from a female donor with multiple sclerosis, enrolled in a pregnancy study.

This chain's CDR3 is CASSLEVPGVYNSPLHF. The CDR3 region has the DNA TGTGCCAGCAGCCTTGAAGTGCCCGGGGTCTATAATTCACCCCTCCACTTT. The chain recombines TRBV16 with TRBJ1-6; D is uncertain. The CDR3 has 17 residues. Trimming shortened V by 4 bases and J by 3 bases, and 16 bases separated the two germline ends. Per the germline V gene, CDR1 is KGHSY and CDR2 is FQNENV.